This passage covers 25 T cell receptor beta chains from one sample sequenced in a study of T-cell memory formation after mild COVID-19. TCRdb re-analysed the 5' RACE reads in MiXCR, keeping a single row per CDR3 protein. In the table there are 300,000 to 350,000 distinct CDR3 sequences, over 10% of which are singletons. The sequencing input was PBMCs or a T cell subset sorted from them (not recorded which). Receptors were obtained from a man younger than 35 who had mild COVID-19 (a few samples of this study predate the infection). Cell type and time point are not known.

This clonotype was observed a few times. The J gene is TRBJ2-5, the V gene TRBV11-3; D may match TRBD1 or TRBD2 (6 bases each). CDR3 length: 15 residues. V was pared by 1 base and J by 5 bases, with 14 bases between. Germline values: CDR1 SGHNT, CDR2 YENEEA. The CDR3 reads CASSLGGGRGETQYF. The DNA for the CDR3 is TGTGCCAGCAGCTTAGGTGGGGGGCGCGGGGAGACCCAGTACTTC. Together with reference TRBV11-3 and TRBJ2-5, the CDR3 gives the full variable domain: EAGVVQSPRYKIIEKKQPVAFWCNPISGHNTLYWYLQNLGQGPELLIRYENEEAVDDSQLPKDRFSAERLKGVDSTLKIQPAELGDSAVYLCASSLGGGRGETQYFGPGTRLLVL.

The V call is TRBV25-1, the J call TRBJ2-5, with no clear D. The germline V gene has CDR1 MGHDK and CDR2 SYGVNS. The CDR3 runs to 13 residues. V lost 10 bases and J lost 4, with 16 bases in between. CDR3 coding DNA: TGTGCCACCTCCCTAGTATTTGGAGAGACCCAGTACTTC. Amino acids: CATSLVFGETQYF. Supplemented by reference TRBV25-1 and TRBJ2-5, the full variable domain reads EADIYQTPRYLVIGTGKKITLECSQTMGHDKMYWYQQDPGMELHLIHYSYGVNSTEKGDLSSESTVSRIRTEHFPLTLESARPSHTSQYLCATSLVFGETQYFGPGTRLLVL.

This clonotype was counted a few times. The rearrangement uses TRBV4-3 and TRBJ2-7; 15 bases are shared with TRBD2. This CDR3 has 17 amino acids. With V trimmed by 4 bases and J by 7 bases, 11 bases remained unmatched. Germline values: CDR1 LGHNA, CDR2 YSLEER. CDR3 DNA sequence: TGCGCCAGCAGCCGAGGGACTAGCGGGGGGTCCTGGGGAGAGCAGTACTTC. Its protein is CASSRGTSGGSWGEQYF.

J is TRBJ2-7 and V is TRBV20-1; D not resolved. The V gene lost 3 bases and the J gene lost 2 bases, with 11 bases spanning the gap. Germline V gene lookup returns CDR1 DFQATT and CDR2 SNEGSKA (reference sequence). The CDR3 has 13 amino acids. The CDR3 loop is CSASEPGTYEQYF. The CDR3 DNA reads as TGCAGTGCTAGTGAACCCGGCACCTACGAGCAGTACTTC.

This clonotype was observed a handful of times. This rearrangement joins TRBV4-2 to TRBJ2-1; D unclear. Germline V gives CDR1 LGHNA, CDR2 YNFKEQ. Trimming removed 0 bases from V and 10 bases from J, with 7 bases in between. The length of the CDR3 is 12 residues. CDR3 loop: CASSQDRQEQFF. The CDR3 coding sequence is TGTGCCAGCAGCCAAGATCGGCAAGAGCAGTTCTTC.

CDR3 sequence: CASSQTPGQGADTQYF. The CDR3 coding sequence is TGCGCCAGCAGCCAAACTCCGGGACAGGGAGCAGATACGCAGTATTTT. The chain couples TRBV4-1 to TRBJ2-3, with 9 nucleotides matching TRBD1. V trimming: 2 bases; J trimming: 4 bases; junction bases outside the gene matches: 7. Looked up from germline, CDR1 is MGHRA and CDR2 is YSYEKL. CDR3 length: 16 residues.

The CDR3 region has the DNA TGCGCCAGCAGCCAAGGCGGAAGTAGCCGGACAGATACGCAGTATTTT. Its protein is CASSQGGSSRTDTQYF. The chain employs TRBV4-3 and TRBJ2-3; D uncertain. The CDR3 is made up of 16 amino acids. The germline V gene has CDR1 LGHNA and CDR2 YSLEER. Between the trimmed V and J ends, which lost 1 base and 3 bases, there was a span of 14 bases.

Many counts were recorded for this clonotype. This rearrangement joins TRBV12-3 or TRBV12-4 to TRBJ2-1; D is tentatively TRBD1 or TRBD2 (5 bases each). The CDR3 runs 14 residues. V was trimmed by 3 bases and J by 8 bases, leaving 14 bases between them. CDR3 bases: TGTGCCAGCAGTTTCCAGGGTGGGGACGATGAGCAGTTCTTC. Its translation: CASSFQGGDDEQFF.

This clonotype was detected many times. This rearrangement joins TRBV4-3 to TRBJ2-2, with 11 bases identical to TRBD1. CDR3 length: 16 amino acids. Per the germline V gene, CDR1 is LGHNA and CDR2 is YSLEER. Losses at the gene ends were 3 bases for V and 6 bases for J; bases not matched to a gene: 6. This CDR3 reads CASSQPPGQGAGELFF. DNA of the CDR3: TGCGCCAGCAGCCAGCCCCCGGGACAGGGGGCCGGGGAGCTGTTTTTT.

This clonotype came up a few times. CDR3 DNA sequence: TGTGCCAGCAGGCTAAGGCCAGGGGCAGCTAACTATGGCTACACCTTC. Protein: CASRLRPGAANYGYTF. The V and J genes are TRBV12-3 or TRBV12-4 and TRBJ1-2; TRBD1 might be the D (6 bases). The CDR3 contains 16 residues. V lost 6 bases and J 0 bases, leaving 17 bases between the germline ends.

This clonotype was counted a few times. The gene calls are TRBV6-2 or TRBV6-3 and TRBJ2-1, with 11 bases aligning to TRBD2. The CDR3 sequence is 16 residues long. Germline lookup yields CDR1 MNHEY and CDR2 SVGEGT. J gave up 7 bases and V 6 bases, and 11 bases lay outside the gene matches. DNA for the CDR3: TGTGCCAGCAGCCCCCATAGCGGGGGGGCGGGGAATGAGCAGTTCTTC. This gives the protein CASSPHSGGAGNEQFF.

This clonotype was recorded a few times. The CDR3, as DNA: TGTGCCAGCGGCATAAGCGGGGGGGCGGACGAGCAGTACGTC. Translating it yields CASGISGGADEQYV. The chain has TRBV27 and TRBJ2-7, with 10 nucleotides matching TRBD2. Looked up from germline, CDR1 is MNHEY and CDR2 is SMNVEV (reference sequence). This CDR3 comprises 14 residues. V was pared by 8 bases and J by 5 bases, with 9 bases of the junction left unmatched.

The chain recombines TRBV6-2 or TRBV6-3 with TRBJ2-1; weak D call: TRBD2 (7 bases). The CDR3 is 15 residues long. Germline-derived CDR1 and CDR2 are MNHEY and SVGEGT. The V gene lost 5 bases and the J gene lost 6 bases, with 17 bases spanning the gap. CDR3 protein: CASSPPGEGGNEQFF. The CDR3 region has the DNA TGTGCCAGCAGTCCCCCAGGGGAGGGAGGCAATGAGCAGTTCTTC.

This clonotype was detected only a few times. This chain uses TRBV11-2 with TRBJ2-5; 8 bases are a match to TRBD2. V was clipped by 5 bases and J by 4 bases; unmatched bases: 3. Germline V CDR1 and CDR2: SGHAT, FQNNGV. The CDR3 runs 13 residues. The CDR3 sequence: CASSASGGETQYF. The DNA for the CDR3 is TGTGCCAGCAGCGCCAGCGGGGGAGAGACCCAGTACTTC. The full variable domain, its missing parts supplied by reference TRBV11-2 and TRBJ2-5, is EAGVAQSPRYKIIEKRQSVAFWCNPISGHATLYWYQQILGQGPKLLIQFQNNGVVDDSQLPKDRFSAERLKGVDSTLKIQPAKLEDSAVYLCASSASGGETQYFGPGTRLLVL.

The V and J genes are TRBV6-2 or TRBV6-3 and TRBJ1-1, with D perhaps matching TRBD1 (6 bases). CDR3 length: 15 amino acids. V lost 2 bases and J lost 6, with 16 bases in between. Germline lookup yields CDR1 MNHEY and CDR2 SVGEGT. The CDR3 nucleotides read TGTGCCAGCAGTTACCACCGACAGGACCTGGCTGAAGCTTTCTTT. Translation gives CASSYHRQDLAEAFF.

The chain carries TRBV6-4 and TRBJ2-7; TRBD1 matches at 7 bases. The trim removed 2 bases at V and 6 bases at J, leaving 4 bases unmatched. Per germline, CDR1 MRHNA and CDR2 SNTAGT. The CDR3 consists of 13 residues. This CDR3 is CASSDPDRIEQYF. The CDR3, as DNA: TGTGCCAGCAGTGACCCGGACAGGATCGAGCAGTACTTC.

This clonotype was seen a single time. The chain has TRBV7-2 and TRBJ2-7; D remains ambiguous. The V gene lost 3 bases and the J gene lost 2 bases, with 11 bases spanning the gap. Per the germline V gene, CDR1 is SGHTA and CDR2 is FQGNSA. This CDR3 region has 14 residues. Here the CDR3 reads CASSFGPGPYEQYV. CDR3 coding DNA: TGTGCCAGCAGCTTTGGTCCGGGCCCCTACGAGCAGTACGTC.

The rearrangement uses TRBV6-2 or TRBV6-3 and TRBJ2-2; a possible D gene is TRBD1 (5 bases). The CDR3 contains 16 residues. CDR1 and CDR2 from the germline V gene are MNHEY and SVGEGT. Trimming took 2 bases from V and 4 from J, leaving 14 bases between them. The CDR3 bases are TGTGCCAGCAGTTACGGGGCGTCCCCCTCCACCGGGGAGCTGTTTTTT. Protein: CASSYGASPSTGELFF.

This clonotype has a count of ten or more. The chain carries TRBV7-9 and TRBJ1-3, with D possibly being TRBD1 (6 bases). The V gene lost 4 bases and the J gene lost 1 base, with 8 bases spanning the gap. Germline V gives CDR1 SEHNR, CDR2 FQNEAQ (reference sequence). The CDR3 length is 14 residues. CDR3 amino acids: CASSYTGSGNTIYF. CDR3 nucleotide sequence: TGTGCCAGCAGCTACACAGGGTCTGGAAACACCATATATTTT. Full variable domain (missing parts from reference TRBV7-9 and TRBJ1-3): DTGVSQNPRHKITKRGQNVTFRCDPISEHNRLYWYRQTLGQGPEFLTYFQNEAQLEKSRLLSDRFSAERPKGSFSTLEIQRTEQGDSAMYLCASSYTGSGNTIYFGEGSWLTVV.

This chain joins TRBV12-3 or TRBV12-4 and TRBJ1-2; possible D gene TRBD1, 6 bases. V was cut by 5 bases and J by 1 base, with 11 bases left in between. The CDR3 runs to 14 residues. DNA for the CDR3: TGTGCCAGCAGTAGGGAACAGGGTAACTATGGCTACACCTTC. It codes for CASSREQGNYGYTF.

The V call is TRBV7-9, the J call TRBJ1-1; D gene uncertain. The CDR3 spans 13 residues. Germline lookup yields CDR1 SEHNR and CDR2 FQNEAQ (reference sequence). The V gene lost 4 bases and the J gene lost 8 bases, with 14 bases spanning the gap. In DNA, the CDR3 is TGTGCCAGCAGCTCTGTGTCACAGTTCGAAGCTTTCTTT. Amino acid sequence: CASSSVSQFEAFF.

CDR3 region: CAWSVLWTNEQFF. CDR3 in DNA: TGTGCCTGGAGTGTACTTTGGACCAATGAGCAGTTCTTC. The chain has TRBV30 and TRBJ2-1; no clear D gene. Germline V gives CDR1 GTSNPN, CDR2 SVGIG (reference sequence). Trimming pared 0 bases from V and 6 bases from J, leaving 9 bases between. The CDR3 has 13 residues.

V gene TRBV6-5 combines with J gene TRBJ1-1; 7 bases agree with TRBD1. Looked up from germline, CDR1 is MNHEY and CDR2 is SVGAGI. The CDR3 covers 16 residues. The trim removed 5 bases at V and 0 bases at J, leaving 9 bases unmatched. This CDR3 reads CASSPQGGLMNTEAFF. The CDR3, as DNA: TGTGCCAGCAGTCCTCAAGGGGGCCTCATGAACACTGAAGCTTTCTTT.

In its sample, this clonotype was seen many times. The genes are TRBV6-2 or TRBV6-3 and TRBJ2-5, with D perhaps TRBD2 (6 bases). CDR3 length equals 14 residues. Germline lookup yields CDR1 MNHEY and CDR2 SVGEGT. The V end lost 7 bases, the J end lost 1 base, and 13 bases lay between the germline ends. The CDR3 here is CASTTGDGQETQYF. CDR3 bases: TGTGCCAGCACCACGGGGGACGGCCAAGAGACCCAGTACTTC.

The chain recombines TRBV12-3 or TRBV12-4 with TRBJ1-1; D not certain. Trimming stripped 6 bases from V and 4 bases from J, with 18 bases between. This CDR3 is built from 15 residues. The CDR3 here is CASRVHIGDGTEAFF. In DNA form, the CDR3 reads TGTGCCAGCAGGGTGCATATTGGGGATGGCACTGAAGCTTTCTTT.